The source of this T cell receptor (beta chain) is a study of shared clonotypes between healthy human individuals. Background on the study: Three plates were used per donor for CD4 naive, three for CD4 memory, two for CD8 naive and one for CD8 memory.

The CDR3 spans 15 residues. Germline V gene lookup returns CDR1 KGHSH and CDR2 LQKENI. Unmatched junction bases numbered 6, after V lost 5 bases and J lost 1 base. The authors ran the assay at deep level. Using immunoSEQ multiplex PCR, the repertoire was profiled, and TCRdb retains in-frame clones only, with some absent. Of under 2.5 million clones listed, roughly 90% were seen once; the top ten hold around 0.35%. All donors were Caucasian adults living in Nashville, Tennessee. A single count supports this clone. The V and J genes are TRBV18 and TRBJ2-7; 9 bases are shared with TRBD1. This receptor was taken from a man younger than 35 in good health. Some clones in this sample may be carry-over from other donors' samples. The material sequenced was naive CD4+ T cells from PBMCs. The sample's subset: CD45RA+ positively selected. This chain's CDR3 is CASSATGGASYEQYF. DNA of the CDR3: TGTGCCAGCTCAGCTACAGGGGGCGCGTCCTACGAGCAGTACTTC.